These 20 T cell receptor beta chains originate from one sample sequenced in a study of vaccination and CD4 T cells after COVID-19. Sequenced with the Oncomine TCR Beta short-read assay was DNA taken from cultured CD4+ T cells. TCRdb analysed the PCR reads with MiXCR anew, one entry per CDR3 protein. The data show approximately 15,000 distinct CDR3 sequences, with about four fifths seen just once and 8% to 10% held by the top ten. Their target antigens are unknown. Treatment indicated: roughly 10-day PBMC culture with coronavirus spike peptide pools or control peptides (ViraFEST assay). The sample consisted of CD4+ T cells from blood, cultured in vitro, taken after SARS-CoV-2 vaccination. All receptors come from a human donor who received a COVID-19 vaccine.

The gene calls are TRBV7-8 and TRBJ2-2; maybe TRBD1 (5 bases). The ends were cut back, 0 bases at V and 6 bases at J, with 14 bases in the middle. The V gene's germline CDR1 is SGHVS and CDR2 FQNEAQ. This CDR3 comprises 16 residues. CDR3 in DNA: TGTGCCAGCAGCTTAGCCATGGCAGGGCTTCCCGGGGAGCTGTTTTTT. Protein: CASSLAMAGLPGELFF.

The chain recombines TRBV12-2 with TRBJ2-3; the table's D call, TRBD2, was not checked against the DNA. TRBV12-2 is annotated as a pseudogene. The CDR3 runs to 17 residues. The CDR3, as DNA: TGTGCACCCCGCTTACAAGTTCCAGCGGGGAGGAAAGATACGCAGTATTTT. This translates into CAPRLQVPAGRKDTQYF.

The chain recombines TRBV20-1 with TRBJ2-7; D uncertain. This CDR3 comprises 12 residues. The V and J ends lost 6 bases and 6 bases respectively, with 15 bases between them. CDR1 DFQATT and CDR2 SNEGSKA come from the germline V gene (reference sequence). The CDR3 sequence: CSATGPRSEQYF. The CDR3 region has the DNA TGCAGTGCAACGGGTCCTCGCTCCGAGCAGTACTTC.

The rearrangement joins TRBV21-1 to TRBJ1-1. TRBV21-1 is annotated as a pseudogene. The CDR3 is 13 residues long. The CDR3 sequence is CASSKDRGSEAFF. CDR3 nucleotide sequence: TGTGCCAGCAGCAAAGATCGAGGGTCTGAAGCTTTCTTT.

The chain joins TRBV29-1 to TRBJ2-3; maybe TRBD2 (6 bases). The CDR3 extends over 15 amino acids. The germline V gene encodes CDR1 SQVTM and CDR2 ANQGSEA. Trimming shortened V by 4 bases and J by 2 bases, and 16 bases separated the two germline ends. The CDR3 coding sequence is TGCAGCGTTGTAGTCGGGGGTCTGAACACAGATACGCAGTATTTT. As protein: CSVVVGGLNTDTQYF.

This chain joins TRBV6-5 and TRBJ2-1; 8 bases match TRBD2. Germline V gives CDR1 MNHEY, CDR2 SVGAGI. The CDR3 is 17 residues long. V dropped 1 base and J dropped 9; count of bases not matched to a gene: 14. The CDR3 DNA follows: TGTGCCAGCAGTTACTACTTGAGAGCGGGGGCCAACAGTGAGCAGTTCTTC. Residues: CASSYYLRAGANSEQFF.

V gene TRBV10-1 combines with J gene TRBJ1-2, with D unclear. There are 14 residues in the CDR3. V lost 6 bases and J lost 3, with 14 bases in between. Germline V gives CDR1 WNHNN, CDR2 SYGVQD (reference sequence). For the CDR3, the DNA is TGCGCCAGCAGCCCCCTCCGGGAGGACTATGGCTACACCTTC. Encoded protein: CASSPLREDYGYTF.

The rearrangement uses TRBV2 and TRBJ2-7, with D unclear. The germline V gene has CDR1 SNHLY and CDR2 FYNNEI. The CDR3 spans 14 residues. Trimming took off 4 bases at V and 7 bases at J, with 17 bases between the two ends. The CDR3 nucleotides are TGTGCCAGCAGTGTAGGAGACCGTTATGGTGAGCAGTACTTC. Protein sequence: CASSVGDRYGEQYF.

The chain carries TRBV5-5 and TRBJ1-1; TRBD1 matches 7 bases. The CDR3 runs 16 residues. J lost 1 base, V lost 5 bases, and 11 bases had no gene match. Germline CDR1 SGHKS, CDR2 YYEKEE (reference sequence). CDR3 sequence reads: CASSRTWDSQNTEAFF. CDR3 DNA sequence: TGTGCCAGCAGTCGGACCTGGGACAGTCAGAACACTGAAGCTTTCTTT.

This chain uses TRBV20-1 with TRBJ2-3; a possible D gene is TRBD1 (6 bases). The CDR3 extends over 16 amino acids. CDR1 DFQATT and CDR2 SNEGSKA come from the germline V gene (reference sequence). V was shortened by 3 bases and J by 0 bases, with 16 bases between the two germline ends. CDR3 protein: CSARAPGTTSTDTQYF. The CDR3 DNA reads as TGCAGTGCTAGGGCCCCCGGGACAACTAGCACAGATACGCAGTATTTT.

The CDR3 region is CSASGLAGATGETQYF. CDR3 DNA: TGCAGTGCGAGTGGACTAGCGGGGGCCACGGGGGAGACCCAGTACTTC. This rearrangement joins TRBV20-1 to TRBJ2-5; TRBD2 matches at 13 bases. V dropped 6 bases and J dropped 5; count of bases not matched to a gene: 12. The germline CDR1 and CDR2 sequences are DFQATT and SNEGSKA (reference sequence). The CDR3 runs to 16 residues.

This rearrangement joins TRBV11-3 to TRBJ2-3; 8 bases line up with TRBD2. The CDR3 is 14 residues long. Germline V lookup: CDR1 SGHNT, CDR2 YENEEA. V dropped 0 bases and J dropped 14; count of bases not matched to a gene: 10. In nucleotides, the CDR3 is TGTGCCAGCAGCTTAGATCTCGGGCTAGCGGGCAGGTATTTT. Amino acid sequence: CASSLDLGLAGRYF.

This clonotype was seen only once. CDR3 sequence reads: CASSRNEILAGNTGELFF. The CDR3 coding sequence is TGTGCCAGCAGTCGAAACGAGATCTTAGCAGGGAACACCGGGGAGCTGTTTTTT. This chain uses TRBV6-1 with TRBJ2-2; D is unresolved. Per the germline V gene, CDR1 is MNHNS and CDR2 is SASEGT. The CDR3 contains 18 residues. Trimming took off 5 bases at V and 1 base at J, with 20 bases between the two ends.

The chain uses TRBV6-1 and TRBJ2-3; 7 bases fit TRBD2. After removal of 5 bases from V and 4 bases from J, the junction contained 6 bases not matched to a gene. This CDR3 spans 14 amino acids. Per the germline V gene, CDR1 is MNHNS and CDR2 is SASEGT. CDR3 protein: CASSSGELADTQYF. The CDR3 DNA follows: TGTGCCAGCAGTAGCGGGGAGTTAGCAGATACGCAGTATTTT.

The V and J genes are TRBV16 and TRBJ1-5; 8 positions agree with TRBD1. The CDR3 consists of 17 residues. J gave up 4 bases and V 0 bases, and 8 bases lay outside the gene matches. Per the germline V gene, CDR1 is KGHSY and CDR2 is FQNENV. CDR3 loop: CASSQSVGQGANQPQHF. CDR3 bases: TGTGCCAGCAGCCAATCCGTTGGGCAGGGGGCTAATCAGCCCCAGCATTTT.

The genes are TRBV2 and TRBJ2-7, with a tentative D call TRBD2 (6 bases). The CDR3 runs 13 residues. CDR1 is SNHLY and CDR2 is FYNNEI in the germline V gene. The germline V and J ends were trimmed by 3 bases and 6 bases, with 12 bases remaining between them. CDR3 coding DNA: TGTGCCAGCAGTGATAGTCGGGGAGGCGAGCAGTACTTC. This gives the protein CASSDSRGGEQYF.

The chain couples TRBV7-9 to TRBJ1-1; 8 bases agree with TRBD1. Trimming took 5 bases from V and 1 from J; bases not matched to a gene: 3. The CDR3 totals 14 residues. Germline V gene data show CDR1 as SEHNR and CDR2 as FQNEAQ (reference sequence). The chain's CDR3 is CASSLTGGNTEAFF. CDR3 sequence (DNA): TGTGCCAGCAGCCTTACAGGGGGGAACACTGAAGCTTTCTTT.

This clonotype was picked up one time. J is TRBJ1-5 and V is TRBV3-1; a possible D gene is TRBD1 (5 bases). Germline loops: CDR1 LGHDT, CDR2 YNNKEL (reference sequence). The CDR3 spans 16 residues. V gave up 6 bases and J gave up 2 bases, with 17 bases separating them. CDR3 sequence (DNA): TGTGCCAGCAGTCACGGATCGACAGTAGGCAATCAGCCCCAGCATTTT. Translation: CASSHGSTVGNQPQHF.

This chain connects TRBV20-1 to TRBJ2-7; 11 bases line up with TRBD2. With V trimmed by 1 base and J by 0 bases, 8 bases remained unmatched. Germline CDR1 is DFQATT and CDR2 is SNEGSKA (reference sequence). This CDR3 comprises 17 residues. Here the CDR3 reads CSARAPPLAGVSYEQYF. Written as DNA, the CDR3 is TGCAGTGCTAGAGCACCCCCACTAGCGGGGGTCTCCTACGAGCAGTACTTC.

The rearrangement uses TRBV24-1 and TRBJ2-3; 8 bases line up with TRBD2. This CDR3 is built from 14 residues. With V trimmed by 5 bases and J by 4 bases, 4 bases remained unmatched. In germline, CDR1 is KGHDR, CDR2 SFDVKD. CDR3 loop: CATSVQRGSDTQYF. CDR3 nucleotide sequence: TGTGCCACCAGTGTACAGCGGGGGTCAGATACGCAGTATTTT.